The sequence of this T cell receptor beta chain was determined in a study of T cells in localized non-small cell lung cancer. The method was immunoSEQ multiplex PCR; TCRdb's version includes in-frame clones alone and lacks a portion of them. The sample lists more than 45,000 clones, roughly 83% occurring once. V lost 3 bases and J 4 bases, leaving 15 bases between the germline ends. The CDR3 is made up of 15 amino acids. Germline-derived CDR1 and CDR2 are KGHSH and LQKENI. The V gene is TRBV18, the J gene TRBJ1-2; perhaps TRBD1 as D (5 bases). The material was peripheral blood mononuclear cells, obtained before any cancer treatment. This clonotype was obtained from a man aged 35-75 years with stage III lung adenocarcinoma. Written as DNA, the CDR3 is TGTGCCAGCTCACCGCCCGGGGGAGAAGGCTATGGCTACACCTTC. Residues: CASSPPGGEGYGYTF.